This T cell receptor beta chain was identified during a study of human T cells and chemical hapten exposure. Study background: Throughout a study of 20 to 25 weeks, patients underwent weekly scalp administration of diphenylcyclopropenone doses.

One entry per CDR3 protein, called by TCRdb with MiXCR from the RACE reads. The repertoire includes about 380,000 distinct CDR3 sequences, more than 4.5% of them detected once, and roughly 2.4% sits in the top ten. V was shortened by 8 bases and J by 5 bases, with 18 bases between the two germline ends. The CDR3 has 14 amino acids. Described time point: patch test 1, 2 weeks after DPC sensitization. The treatment here: therapeutic diphenylcyclopropenone sensitization with weekly scalp DPC. This chain joins TRBV12-3 or TRBV12-4 and TRBJ1-2; D might be TRBD1 (6 bases). This material consisted of whole blood, taken in connection with sensitization to the hapten diphenylcyclopropenone (DPC). This sequence originates from a woman aged 45-65 years with alopecia areata. Some clones in this sample may be carry-over from other donors' samples. CDR3 nucleotide sequence: TGTGCCAGCTCCTTAGGTACAGGGCGGTATGGCTACACCTTC. Translated: CASSLGTGRYGYTF.